One and the same sample provided the 18 T cell receptor beta chains below, sequenced in a study of blood T cell repertoires in COVID-19. Profiling relied on immunoSEQ multiplex PCR, and the TCRdb table lists in-frame clones only, not all of them. The sample lists 130,000 to 150,000 clones, roughly 80% occurring once. The sequenced sample was peripheral blood. The receptor set was obtained from a woman between 65 and 79 years old with COVID-19, enrolled during active disease.

The chain couples TRBV5-1 to TRBJ2-2; TRBD1 matches 12 bases. Trimming at V came to 2 bases and at J to 7 bases, leaving 12 bases not matched to a gene. The CDR3 extends over 18 amino acids. Looked up from germline, CDR1 is SGHRS and CDR2 is YFSETQ. CDR3: CASSFGTGGKSVFGELFF. The CDR3 bases are TGCGCCAGCAGCTTCGGGACAGGGGGCAAGTCGGTATTCGGGGAGCTGTTTTTT.

The J gene is TRBJ2-3, the V gene TRBV15, with 11 bases aligning to TRBD2. Germline V gene lookup returns CDR1 LNHNV and CDR2 YYDKDF (reference sequence). This CDR3 region has 18 residues. Trimming at V came to 0 bases and at J to 4 bases, leaving 9 bases not matched to a gene. CDR3 loop: CATSRDVAGGRGADTQYF. In DNA form, the CDR3 reads TGTGCCACCAGCAGAGATGTAGCGGGGGGGCGTGGGGCAGATACGCAGTATTTT.

Written as DNA, the CDR3 is TGTGCCAGCAGCTTAGACGGAGCGTCACGGCCCCAGCATTTT. Residues: CASSLDGASRPQHF. The chain combines TRBV7-9 with TRBJ1-5; D unresolved. The ends were cut back, 1 base at V and 9 bases at J, with 13 bases in the middle. The CDR3 length is 14 residues. Germline V gene lookup returns CDR1 SEHNR and CDR2 FQNEAQ (reference sequence). Full variable domain (missing parts from reference TRBV7-9 and TRBJ1-5): DTGVSQNPRHKITKRGQNVTFRCDPISEHNRLYWYRQTLGQGPEFLTYFQNEAQLEKSRLLSDRFSAERPKGSFSTLEIQRTEQGDSAMYLCASSLDGASRPQHFGDGTRLSIL.

For the CDR3, the DNA is TGTGCCAGCACTCGCAGGGGGAATGGCTACACCTTC. It yields the protein CASTRRGNGYTF. The chain employs TRBV12-3 or TRBV12-4 and TRBJ1-2; 7 bases are a match to TRBD1. The V segment lost 7 bases and the J segment 6 bases; nucleotides outside the gene matches: 5. CDR3 size: 12 residues.

To note about this clone: A read error may account for a junction end that differs from germline. This chain connects TRBV18 to TRBJ1-2, with a weak D call TRBD1 (5 bases). The CDR3 covers 13 residues. Germline V gives CDR1 KGHSH, CDR2 LQKENI. The CDR3 region is CTSSPDTPRGYTF. The CDR3 nucleotides read TGTACCAGCTCACCGGACACCCCTAGAGGCTACACCTTC.

The chain has TRBV6-6 and TRBJ1-4; the D is unclear. CDR1 is MNHNY, CDR2 SVGAGI, per germline (reference sequence). The CDR3 loop spans 14 amino acids. The V gene lost 8 bases and the J gene lost 1 base, with 11 bases spanning the gap. DNA for the CDR3: TGTGCCAGCTTCCCTGGAGGAACTAATGAAAAACTGTTTTTT. This codes for CASFPGGTNEKLFF.

The chain joins TRBV5-6 to TRBJ2-7, with 9 bases lining up with TRBD1. Trimming cost V 4 bases and J 4 bases; bases outside gene matches: 3. Germline CDR1 is SGHDT and CDR2 is YYEEEE. The CDR3 length is 13 residues. The CDR3 DNA reads as TGTGCCAGCAGCAAAGACAGGGGGTACGAGCAGTACTTC. Translating it yields CASSKDRGYEQYF.

The gene calls are TRBV6-5 and TRBJ1-3, with 10 bases identical to TRBD1. CDR1 MNHEY and CDR2 SVGAGI come from the germline V gene. The J segment lost 7 bases and the V segment lost 11 bases, leaving 11 bases of the junction unmatched. The CDR3 loop spans 14 amino acids. The CDR3 reads CAVRGGQGPNTIYF. CDR3 bases: TGTGCCGTCCGGGGGGGACAGGGGCCTAACACCATATATTTT.

V gene TRBV5-8 combines with J gene TRBJ1-5; 8 positions match TRBD1. The V and J ends lost 3 bases and 6 bases, in that order; junction bases with no gene match: 5. This CDR3 is built from 14 residues. Germline CDR1 is SGHTS and CDR2 is YDEGEE. Here the CDR3 reads CASSSGQGGQPQHF. For the CDR3, the DNA is TGTGCCAGCAGCTCCGGACAGGGAGGTCAGCCCCAGCATTTT.

The sample holds one count of this clone. The sample holds other DNA sequences that translate to the same CDR3. The V and J genes are TRBV5-1 and TRBJ1-3; TRBD1 agrees at 7 bases. Germline trimming cut 3 bases from V and 0 bases from J; bases unmatched to any gene: 6. The V gene's germline CDR1 is SGHRS and CDR2 YFSETQ. The CDR3 runs to 16 residues. The CDR3 protein is CASSSRDRSSGNTIYF. The DNA for the CDR3 is TGCGCCAGCAGCTCTCGGGACAGAAGCTCTGGAAACACCATATATTTT.

This rearrangement joins TRBV7-2 to TRBJ2-7, with 8 bases fitting TRBD1. Germline V gene lookup returns CDR1 SGHTA and CDR2 FQGNSA. This CDR3 spans 14 amino acids. V dropped 5 bases and J dropped 5; count of bases not matched to a gene: 8. The CDR3 nucleotides read TGTGCCAGCAGCCGGACAGGGCTCAACCACGAGCAGTACTTC. It yields the protein CASSRTGLNHEQYF. The full variable domain, with the rest looked up from reference TRBV7-2 and TRBJ2-7, is GAGVSQSPSNKVTEKGKDVELRCDPISGHTALYWYRQSLGQGLEFLIYFQGNSAPDKSGLPSDRFSAERTGGSVSTLTIQRTQQEDSAVYLCASSRTGLNHEQYFGPGTRLTVT.

CDR3 coding DNA: TGTGCCAGCAGCCCCGGAGCCCAGAATAATTCACCCCTCCACTTT. Translating it yields CASSPGAQNNSPLHF. The chain is built from TRBV7-9 and TRBJ1-6; D is undetermined. CDR3 length: 15 amino acids. Germline CDR1 is SEHNR and CDR2 is FQNEAQ (reference sequence). V gave up 5 bases and J gave up 5 bases, with 13 bases separating them.

This clone occurred a few times. V gene TRBV7-8 combines with J gene TRBJ1-2, with 9 bases lining up with TRBD1. V dropped 5 bases and J dropped 5; count of bases not matched to a gene: 3. The CDR3 consists of 13 residues. The V gene's germline CDR1 is SGHVS and CDR2 FQNEAQ. CDR3 in amino acids: CASSDRGWYGYTF. The CDR3 nucleotides are TGTGCCAGCAGCGACAGGGGGTGGTATGGCTACACCTTC.

V usage is TRBV19 and J usage is TRBJ1-5; tentatively, D is TRBD1 (6 bases). Looked up from germline, CDR1 is LNHDA and CDR2 is SQIVND (reference sequence). CDR3 size: 14 residues. The V end was cut by 3 bases, the J end by 5 bases, with 11 bases between. CDR3 in DNA: TGTGCCAGTAGTATGGGGGGGGCGTATCAGCCCCAGCATTTT. This codes for CASSMGGAYQPQHF.

The rearrangement uses TRBV7-3 and TRBJ1-1, with D unresolved. Germline V gene data show CDR1 as SGHTA and CDR2 as FQGTGA. CDR3 length equals 13 residues. Trimming shortened V by 1 base and J by 6 bases, and 9 bases separated the two germline ends. CDR3 DNA sequence: TGTGCCAGCAGCTTAATCCGGGAGGCTGAAGCTTTCTTT. It translates to CASSLIREAEAFF.

This clone appeared a few times. The genes are TRBV7-2 and TRBJ1-1, with no clear D. The germline V gene encodes CDR1 SGHTA and CDR2 FQGNSA. CDR3 length: 16 amino acids. V was cut by 6 bases and J by 6 bases, with 23 bases left in between. The CDR3 here is CASSYTSTGGTAEAFF. The CDR3 bases are TGTGCCAGCAGTTATACCTCGACGGGTGGCACCGCTGAAGCTTTCTTT.

A few counts support this clone. The chain employs TRBV4-2 and TRBJ2-7; 9 positions match TRBD2. Germline loops: CDR1 LGHNA, CDR2 YNFKEQ. Losses at the gene ends were 1 base for V and 2 bases for J; bases not matched to a gene: 6. The CDR3 sequence is 16 residues long. This CDR3 is CASSQGLAGNPYEQYF. The CDR3 nucleotides are TGTGCCAGCAGCCAAGGTCTAGCGGGGAACCCCTACGAGCAGTACTTC.

The rearrangement joins TRBV9 to TRBJ1-5; 7 positions match TRBD1. V was clipped by 0 bases and J by 6 bases; unmatched bases: 9. Germline V gives CDR1 SGDLS, CDR2 YYNGEE. This CDR3 is built from 16 residues. Written as DNA, the CDR3 is TGTGCCAGCAGCGTAGATGAGGGGGCGATGGGTCAGCCCCAGCATTTT. It translates to CASSVDEGAMGQPQHF.